The 28 T cell receptor beta chains presented below share a single source sample, sequenced in a study of blood T cell repertoires in COVID-19. Produced via immunoSEQ multiplex PCR; TCRdb's table is partial and in-frame only. This repertoire shows about 190,000 clones, 80% found once; its top ten account for roughly 6.4%. The sample taken for sequencing was peripheral blood. The receptors stem from a man in his sixties with acute or convalescent COVID-19.

This clone has just one count. J is TRBJ2-7 and V is TRBV29-1, with 8 bases aligning to TRBD2. J was trimmed by 3 bases and V by 4 bases; bases with no gene match: 8. Germline V lookup: CDR1 SQVTM, CDR2 ANQGSEA. The CDR3 length is 14 residues. This CDR3 reads CSVAMRGADYEQYF. The DNA of the CDR3 is TGCAGCGTTGCGATGCGGGGGGCTGACTACGAGCAGTACTTC.

V and J are TRBV9 and TRBJ2-1, with TRBD2 as a possible D gene (5 bases). The V end was cut by 0 bases, the J end by 9 bases, with 16 bases between. CDR1 is SGDLS and CDR2 is YYNGEE in the germline V gene. The CDR3 is made up of 15 amino acids. The CDR3 region is CASSVGDRGSAEQFF. The CDR3 nucleotides are TGTGCCAGCAGCGTAGGGGATAGAGGGTCCGCTGAGCAGTTCTTC.

This chain uses TRBV10-3 with TRBJ1-6; D is uncertain. This CDR3 has 12 amino acids. The germline V gene encodes CDR1 ENHRY and CDR2 SYGVKD. Trimming removed 3 bases from V and 5 bases from J, with 2 bases in between. CDR3 sequence reads: CAISDDNSPLHF. DNA of the CDR3: TGTGCCATCAGTGACGATAATTCACCCCTCCACTTT.

V gene TRBV6-8 combines with J gene TRBJ2-7, with TRBD1 matching 7 bases. This CDR3 comprises 15 residues. Germline V gene data show CDR1 as MNHGY and CDR2 as SAAAGT. Unmatched junction bases numbered 11, after V lost 7 bases and J lost 2 bases. The CDR3 DNA reads as TGTGCCAGCACTTCAAACAGGGGAGAACCCTACGAGCAGTACTTC. Its translation is CASTSNRGEPYEQYF.

The V gene is TRBV7-3, the J gene TRBJ2-1, with TRBD2 matching over 12 bases. The CDR3 loop spans 15 amino acids. The germline CDR1 and CDR2 sequences are SGHTA and FQGTGA. V lost 5 bases and J lost 8; bases outside the gene matches: 7. The CDR3 loop is CASSAGTSGYYEQFF. CDR3 coding DNA: TGTGCCAGCAGCGCCGGGACTAGCGGGTATTATGAGCAGTTCTTC.

The chain joins TRBV7-9 to TRBJ2-3, with D possibly being TRBD2 (7 bases). The ends were cut back, 5 bases at V and 2 bases at J, with 20 bases in the middle. The CDR3 sequence is 17 residues long. In germline, CDR1 is SEHNR, CDR2 FQNEAQ (reference sequence). CDR3 nucleotide sequence: TGTGCCAGCAGCAAGCGGGCGGGGGCACGGATCACAGATACGCAGTATTTT. Encoded protein: CASSKRAGARITDTQYF.

V usage is TRBV4-1 and J usage is TRBJ1-1, with D possibly TRBD1 on 6 matching bases. Germline V gene lookup returns CDR1 MGHRA and CDR2 YSYEKL. V was cut by 0 bases and J by 8 bases, with 19 bases left in between. There are 16 residues in the CDR3. The CDR3 DNA follows: TGCGCCAGCAGCCAAGATCTCTGGTCAGGGGCTGGAGAAGCTTTCTTT. This encodes CASSQDLWSGAGEAFF.

The chain employs TRBV7-8 and TRBJ1-2; possibly TRBD1 for D (6 bases). The CDR3 is 14 residues long. Germline V gives CDR1 SGHVS, CDR2 FQNEAQ. V lost 0 bases and J lost 5, with 10 bases in between. CDR3 sequence reads: CASSLADRTYGYTF. The DNA of the CDR3 is TGTGCCAGCAGCTTAGCGGACAGAACTTATGGCTACACCTTC.

This clone was seen at least ten times. The V gene is TRBV6-5, the J gene TRBJ2-7, with D maybe TRBD1 (5 bases). This CDR3 is built from 14 residues. The germline V gene has CDR1 MNHEY and CDR2 SVGAGI. The V gene lost 4 bases and the J gene lost 0 bases, with 10 bases spanning the gap. CDR3 in DNA: TGTGCCAGCAGTTTAGGGGCCAGCTCCTACGAGCAGTACTTC. Amino acid sequence: CASSLGASSYEQYF.

This chain connects TRBV14 to TRBJ1-4; tentatively, D is TRBD1 (5 bases). Trimming cost V 1 base and J 0 bases, with 6 bases left between them. CDR3 length: 15 amino acids. In germline, CDR1 is SGHDN, CDR2 FVKESK. DNA of the CDR3: TGTGCCAGCAGCCAAGGACAGTCAACTAATGAAAAACTGTTTTTT. Translation gives CASSQGQSTNEKLFF.

Regarding this clone: This same CDR3 is encoded by further DNA sequences in the sample. The chain carries TRBV7-6 and TRBJ1-2, with 7 bases identical to TRBD1. J gave up 4 bases and V 1 base, and 3 bases lay outside the gene matches. Germline CDR1 is SGHVS and CDR2 is FNYEAQ. The CDR3 has 14 amino acids. CDR3 coding DNA: TGTGCCAGCAGCTTAGACCCAGGGGGCTATGGCTACACCTTC. Its translation: CASSLDPGGYGYTF.

The chain employs TRBV2 and TRBJ2-2; the match to TRBD2 covers 12 bases. Germline V gene lookup returns CDR1 SNHLY and CDR2 FYNNEI. The CDR3 extends over 15 amino acids. The V segment lost 4 bases and the J segment 4 bases; nucleotides outside the gene matches: 1. CDR3 protein: CASSVTSGSTGELFF. In nucleotides, the CDR3 is TGTGCCAGCAGTGTGACTAGCGGGAGCACCGGGGAGCTGTTTTTT.

The chain employs TRBV7-2 and TRBJ2-1; 8 bases fit TRBD1. The CDR3 is 15 amino acids. Losses at the gene ends were 5 bases for V and 0 bases for J; bases not matched to a gene: 3. CDR1 and CDR2 (germline): SGHTA, FQGNSA. The DNA for the CDR3 is TGTGCCAGCAGCGCCACAGGGGGCTCCTACAATGAGCAGTTCTTC. This translates into CASSATGGSYNEQFF. The whole variable domain, filled in from reference TRBV7-2 and TRBJ2-1, reads GAGVSQSPSNKVTEKGKDVELRCDPISGHTALYWYRQSLGQGLEFLIYFQGNSAPDKSGLPSDRFSAERTGGSVSTLTIQRTQQEDSAVYLCASSATGGSYNEQFFGPGTRLTVL.

The CDR3 spells CASLRDRGQNTNEKLFF. The CDR3 DNA reads as TGTGCCAGCCTGCGGGACAGGGGCCAAAATACTAATGAAAAACTGTTTTTT. This chain links TRBV21-1 with TRBJ1-4; TRBD1 was called by the table and not checked on the DNA. TRBV21-1 counts as a pseudogene. The CDR3 covers 17 residues.

As to this clone: Distinct nucleotide sequences in the sample also encode this CDR3. The rearrangement links TRBV5-6 to TRBJ1-5; the D gene is possibly TRBD1 (5 bases). Germline CDR1 is SGHDT and CDR2 is YYEEEE. Between the trimmed V and J ends, which lost 0 bases and 1 base, there was a span of 5 bases. The CDR3 sequence is 14 residues long. Written as DNA, the CDR3 is TGTGCCAGCAGCTTGGGACAGAGCAATCAGCCCCAGCATTTT. It specifies CASSLGQSNQPQHF.

The J gene is TRBJ2-3, the V gene TRBV6-2 or TRBV6-3; 8 nucleotides match TRBD2. The CDR3 runs to 15 residues. Per germline, CDR1 MNHEY and CDR2 SVGEGT. V lost 5 bases to trimming and J lost 2 bases; unmatched junction nucleotides: 6. DNA for the CDR3: TGTGCCAGCAGTAAAGCGGGGGTCCCCACAGATACGCAGTATTTT. It encodes CASSKAGVPTDTQYF.

The chain has TRBV2 and TRBJ1-5; a possible D gene is TRBD1 (6 bases). CDR1 SNHLY and CDR2 FYNNEI come from the germline V gene. The CDR3 sequence is 14 residues long. The V end was cut by 1 base, the J end by 7 bases, with 11 bases between. The CDR3 DNA reads TGTGCCAGCAGTGAAGGGTGGGGGCGCCAGCCCCAGCATTTT. Residues: CASSEGWGRQPQHF.

This clone occurred a few times. The chain is built from TRBV2 and TRBJ1-2, with a weak D call TRBD1 (6 bases). The V end lost 4 bases, the J end lost 6 bases, and 15 bases lay between the germline ends. This CDR3 has 14 amino acids. CDR1 SNHLY and CDR2 FYNNEI come from the germline V gene. CDR3 nucleotides: TGTGCCAGCAGTGGGGCGGGCAGGGGAGATGGCTACACCTTC. This translates into CASSGAGRGDGYTF.

V gene TRBV25-1 combines with J gene TRBJ2-1; perhaps TRBD2 as D (6 bases). V was trimmed by 8 bases and J by 6 bases, leaving 11 bases between them. The CDR3 consists of 12 residues. The germline CDR1 and CDR2 sequences are MGHDK and SYGVNS. The CDR3 bases are TGTGCCAGCGAACGGGGAGGCAATGAGCAGTTCTTC. Translated: CASERGGNEQFF.

The chain uses TRBV7-9 and TRBJ2-5; possible D gene TRBD2, 5 bases. V was shortened by 2 bases and J by 1 base, with 14 bases between the two germline ends. The CDR3 covers 16 residues. Germline V gene data show CDR1 as SEHNR and CDR2 as FQNEAQ (reference sequence). CDR3: CASSLTARGLQETQYF. DNA for the CDR3: TGTGCCAGCAGCTTAACGGCCCGCGGGCTCCAAGAGACCCAGTACTTC. Filled out from reference TRBV7-9 and TRBJ2-5, the complete variable domain reads DTGVSQNPRHKITKRGQNVTFRCDPISEHNRLYWYRQTLGQGPEFLTYFQNEAQLEKSRLLSDRFSAERPKGSFSTLEIQRTEQGDSAMYLCASSLTARGLQETQYFGPGTRLLVL.

The chain uses TRBV7-8 and TRBJ2-1; 9 bases are a match to TRBD2. J lost 3 bases, V lost 4 bases, and 4 bases had no gene match. Germline V gene lookup returns CDR1 SGHVS and CDR2 FQNEAQ. The CDR3 covers 15 residues. The CDR3 nucleotides are TGTGCCAGCAGCTCGGGACTAGCCCACTACAATGAGCAGTTCTTC. Its protein product is CASSSGLAHYNEQFF.

The table lists this clone with a few counts. V gene TRBV7-3 combines with J gene TRBJ2-1; 7 nucleotides line up with TRBD1. This CDR3 region has 13 residues. Trimming took 4 bases from V and 9 from J; bases not matched to a gene: 6. The germline CDR1 and CDR2 sequences are SGHTA and FQGTGA. Here the CDR3 DNA reads TGTGCCAGCAGCTCGGACAGGTTGGGTGAGCAGTTCTTC. Protein: CASSSDRLGEQFF.

The rearrangement joins TRBV7-2 to TRBJ1-2; D not resolved. The CDR3 spans 14 residues. Trimming took 0 bases from V and 6 from J, leaving 11 bases between them. The germline gives CDR1 SGHTA, CDR2 FQGNSA. CDR3 residues: CASSLADFGDGYTF. The CDR3 bases are TGTGCCAGCAGCTTAGCAGATTTCGGGGATGGCTACACCTTC.

The chain has TRBV6-2 or TRBV6-3 and TRBJ2-3, with a possible D match to TRBD2 (6 bases). This CDR3 comprises 20 residues. CDR1 and CDR2 (germline): MNHEY, SVGEGT. Trimming pared 3 bases from V and 1 base from J, leaving 26 bases between. This CDR3 reads CASSYSGPRDSLLRTDTQYF. The CDR3 nucleotides are TGTGCCAGCAGTTATTCCGGCCCTAGGGACTCCCTCCTTCGCACAGATACGCAGTATTTT.

The chain has TRBV29-1 and TRBJ2-7; tentative D call: TRBD2 (5 bases). This CDR3 has 11 residues. Trimming shortened V by 6 bases and J by 7 bases, and 13 bases separated the two germline ends. Germline V gene lookup returns CDR1 SQVTM and CDR2 ANQGSEA. CDR3 in amino acids: CSVGGSGEQYF. CDR3 DNA: TGCAGCGTCGGAGGATCGGGGGAGCAGTACTTC.

J is TRBJ2-2 and V is TRBV6-5, with TRBD1 as a possible D gene (6 bases). The CDR3 contains 15 residues. Trimming pared 6 bases from V and 0 bases from J, leaving 11 bases between. The germline V gene has CDR1 MNHEY and CDR2 SVGAGI. This chain's CDR3 is CASRTGHANTGELFF. CDR3 bases: TGTGCCAGCAGAACGGGACACGCGAACACCGGGGAGCTGTTTTTT.

This CDR3 is CASSQGGQGAGQPQHF. The CDR3 DNA reads as TGTGCCAGCAGCCAAGGTGGACAGGGGGCGGGACAGCCCCAGCATTTT. This rearrangement joins TRBV4-2 to TRBJ1-5; the match to TRBD1 covers 11 bases. The length of the CDR3 is 16 residues. V shed 1 base and J 7 bases; nucleotides not matched to a gene: 6. Germline V gives CDR1 LGHNA, CDR2 YNFKEQ.

The rearrangement uses TRBV2 and TRBJ1-2; D might be TRBD1 (6 bases). The germline V gene has CDR1 SNHLY and CDR2 FYNNEI. V lost 2 bases, J lost 7 bases, and 14 bases lay in between. The CDR3 length is 14 residues. CDR3 in amino acids: CASSESVGAGGYTF. The DNA for the CDR3 is TGTGCCAGCAGTGAATCGGTGGGGGCAGGTGGCTACACCTTC.